Listed here is a single T cell receptor (beta chain). Its antigen is as yet unknown. CDR1 and CDR2 from the germline V gene are SGDLS and YYNGEE. V dropped 0 bases and J dropped 0 bases, with 28 bases sitting between them. The CDR3 spans 21 residues. Clones were read by immunoSEQ multiplex PCR, and TCRdb kept only the in-frame ones, dropping some. The sample lists fewer than 300,000 clones, approximately 76% occurring once. This entry belongs to a study of cytotoxic CD8 clonotypes in ibrutinib-treated CLL. Study outcomes and limitations: Timing of sampling differed between sustained-remission and progressing patients. Treatment left the uncommon public clonotypes either contracted or stable in frequency. Clonality at baseline surpassed age-matched healthy donors and tracked circulating CD8+ T-cell counts.

The gene calls are TRBV9 and TRBJ2-7; D possibly matches TRBD1 or TRBD2 (5 bases each). The source was PBMCs, collected at disease progression, from a patient treated with ibrutinib. This clonotype was sampled from a human donor with chronic lymphocytic leukemia. Here the CDR3 DNA reads TGTGCCAGCAGCGTAGTATGGGGGAGTGAGGGGAGTACTGCTAGCTCCTACGAGCAGTACTTC. Protein: CASSVVWGSEGSTASSYEQYF.